This is a list of T cell receptor beta chains from one sample in a study of T-cell memory formation after mild COVID-19. From the 5' RACE reads, TCRdb called clonotypes with MiXCR, one entry per CDR3 protein. The top ten hold around a fifth of the sample, which has 400,000 to 500,000 distinct CDR3 sequences, about a sixth seen once. The material sequenced was PBMCs or a T cell subset sorted from them (not recorded which). These receptors all stem from a man between 18 and 29 years old who had mild COVID-19 (a few samples of this study predate the infection). Cell type and time point are not known. CDR3s include the opening cysteine and the closing phenylalanine or tryptophan. D genes are given only for firm matches. Not all rows give a size; the values are once, few, many and, for expanded clones, a class.

>TRBV20-1|NA|TRBJ1-2|few
TGCAGTGCTAGAGATCAGCGGGCCCCGTCCTATGGCTACACCTTC
CSARDQRAPSYGYTF
>TRBV20-1|NA|TRBJ1-1|NA
TGCAGTGCTAGAGACGCGGGATTCCGCACTGAAGCTTTCTTT
CSARDAGFRTEAFF
>TRBV14|TRBD1|TRBJ1-1|few
TGTGCCAGCAGCCAAGTCAGGGGGAGAGCTTTCTTT
CASSQVRGRAFF
>TRBV7-9|NA|TRBJ2-3|few
TGTGCCAGCAGCGCCCGGAGGGGGCGCCCTAGCACAGATACGCAGTATTTT
CASSARRGRPSTDTQYF
>TRBV6-5|NA|TRBJ1-1|NA
TGTGCCAGCAGACCCGGGTCCCAGTACACTGAAGCTTTCTTT
CASRPGSQYTEAFF
>TRBV5-1|NA|TRBJ2-6|once
TGCGCCAGCAGCTTTCAGGGGCCTGGGGCCAACGTCCTGACTTTC
CASSFQGPGANVLTF
>TRBV12-3/TRBV12-4|NA|TRBJ1-2|NA
TGTGCCAGCACCGTCGGGTATGCTAACTATGGCTACACCTTC
CASTVGYANYGYTF
>TRBV20-1|NA|TRBJ1-4|NA
TGCAGTGCTAGGGCCTTAATAATGGGGGAAAAACTGTTTTTT
CSARALIMGEKLFF
>TRBV24-1|NA|TRBJ2-5|few
TGTGCCACCAGTGAATTCTATCAAGAGACCCAGTACTTC
CATSEFYQETQYF
>TRBV4-3|NA|TRBJ1-4|few
TGCGCCAGCAGCCAAGTAGAGGGTAGTGGTGAAAAACTGTTTTTT
CASSQVEGSGEKLFF
>TRBV5-1|TRBD1|TRBJ2-5|NA
TGCGCCAGCAGCTTCCAACAGGGGGCGCCAGGGGAGACCCAGTACTTC
CASSFQQGAPGETQYF
>TRBV5-1|TRBD2|TRBJ2-3|many
TGCGCCAGCAGCTTCTCCTATGCGGGGGGAAATACAGATACGCAGTATTTT
CASSFSYAGGNTDTQYF
>TRBV12-3/TRBV12-4|NA|TRBJ2-6|NA
TGTGCCAGCAGTACCTTCGGGGCCAACGTCCTGACTTTC
CASSTFGANVLTF
>TRBV6-6|TRBD2|TRBJ2-5|few
TGTGCCAGCAGTTACCAGGCGGGGGGTTGGGAGACCCAGTACTTC
CASSYQAGGWETQYF
>TRBV29-1|TRBD1|TRBJ1-5|NA
TGCAGCGCGACGGGACAGGGCAATCAGCCCCAGCATTTT
CSATGQGNQPQHF
>TRBV10-3|NA|TRBJ1-1|few
TGTGCCATCAGTGTGTCAGGGAGCACTGAAGCTTTCTTT
CAISVSGSTEAFF
>TRBV7-9|TRBD2|TRBJ2-1|NA
TGTGCCAGCAGCTACTGGACTAGCAGGGCGTACAATGAGCAGTTCTTC
CASSYWTSRAYNEQFF
>TRBV5-1|NA|TRBJ2-5|many
TGTGCCAGCAGCTTCCGGGGGGCCCAAGAGACCCAGTACTTC
CASSFRGAQETQYF
>TRBV9|NA|TRBJ2-3|few
TGTGCCAGCAGCAATAGCGCACCGAGCACAGATACGCAGTATTTT
CASSNSAPSTDTQYF
>TRBV9|NA|TRBJ2-2|NA
TGTGCCAGCAGCGTATCTGGCGGCACCGGGGAGCTGTTTTTT
CASSVSGGTGELFF
>TRBV7-2|TRBD1|TRBJ1-2|many
TGTGCCAGCAGCTCGGGACAGGGAGTATACTATGGCTACACCTTC
CASSSGQGVYYGYTF
>TRBV6-5|NA|TRBJ1-1|NA
TGTGCCAGCAGTTACGGGGGGGTACAGAGTGAAGCTTTCTTT
CASSYGGVQSEAFF